One and the same sample provided the 26 T cell receptor beta chains below, sequenced in a study of shared clonotypes between healthy human individuals. As defined, naive CD8 cells were CD45RO-negative and positively selected for CCR7, with terminally differentiated effector memory CD45RA+ cells excluded. The assay was immunoSEQ multiplex PCR, and TCRdb's table has in-frame clones only and misses some. Of 2 million to 2.5 million clones listed, about 93% are singletons. Sequencing was performed on naive CD8+ T cells from PBMCs. The receptors shown here come from a man aged 18 to 30 in good health. Some clones in this sample may be carry-over from other donors' samples.

The chain couples TRBV11-2 to TRBJ1-1; D call uncertain. Germline CDR1 and CDR2: SGHAT and FQNNGV. V was shortened by 5 bases and J by 5 bases, with 15 bases between the two germline ends. The CDR3 contains 14 residues. The CDR3 nucleotides read TGTGCCAGCAGCCCAAGGGAAGTCAAGACTGAAGCTTTCTTT. This sequence encodes CASSPREVKTEAFF.

The rearrangement joins TRBV4-1 to TRBJ2-7, with D perhaps matching TRBD2 (6 bases). Trimming removed 0 bases at V and 0 bases at J, with 15 bases between. Germline V gives CDR1 MGHRA, CDR2 YSYEKL. The CDR3 runs to 17 residues. The CDR3 bases are TGCGCCAGCAGCCAAGAGGGGAGGACTCTGAGCTCCTACGAGCAGTACTTC. This translates into CASSQEGRTLSSYEQYF.

This chain joins TRBV11-2 and TRBJ2-1; a possible D gene is TRBD2 (6 bases). CDR3 length equals 13 residues. V was trimmed by 4 bases and J by 12 bases, leaving 16 bases between them. The germline CDR1 and CDR2 sequences are SGHAT and FQNNGV. CDR3 sequence reads: CASSSAGLRAQFF. CDR3 coding DNA: TGTGCCAGCAGCTCCGCCGGACTAAGGGCGCAGTTCTTC.

This chain joins TRBV7-6 and TRBJ2-5; D unresolved. Deletions cut 4 bases from V and 4 bases from J, with 16 bases between. The germline V gene encodes CDR1 SGHVS and CDR2 FNYEAQ. The CDR3 runs to 15 residues. CDR3 DNA sequence: TGTGCCAGCAGCTCTAGATCTGGGGAAGGAGAGACCCAGTACTTC. Encoded protein: CASSSRSGEGETQYF.

The chain recombines TRBV28 with TRBJ2-7; 8 bases fit TRBD1. The ends lost 5 bases at V and 2 bases at J; junction bases unmatched: 11. The CDR3 extends over 16 amino acids. Germline CDR1 MDHEN, CDR2 SYDVKM. The CDR3 protein is CASSPSGGADPYEQYF. CDR3 nucleotides: TGTGCCAGCAGTCCCTCAGGGGGCGCGGATCCCTACGAGCAGTACTTC.

The chain joins TRBV6-5 to TRBJ1-1; no reliable D call. Germline V gene lookup returns CDR1 MNHEY and CDR2 SVGAGI. The CDR3 is 13 residues long. Trimming removed 6 bases from V and 2 bases from J, with 10 bases in between. The CDR3 DNA reads as TGTGCCAGCAGGCCGGTGGGCAACACTGAAGCTTTCTTT. The encoded protein is CASRPVGNTEAFF.

This rearrangement joins TRBV27 to TRBJ2-1, with 9 bases that match TRBD2. The length of the CDR3 is 16 residues. Germline CDR1 is MNHEY and CDR2 is SMNVEV (reference sequence). Germline trimming cut 7 bases from V and 9 bases from J; bases unmatched to any gene: 16. The CDR3, as DNA: TGTGCCAGCACCTCCGTGGGGGTAGCGGGAGCGCTTGAGCAGTTCTTC. It translates to CASTSVGVAGALEQFF.

The chain carries TRBV7-6 and TRBJ2-1; TRBD1 aligns across 9 bases. CDR1 is SGHVS, CDR2 FNYEAQ, per germline. V dropped 6 bases and J dropped 8; count of bases not matched to a gene: 5. The CDR3 loop spans 13 amino acids. The CDR3 here is CASRQDRGYEQFF. As DNA, the CDR3 is TGTGCCAGCAGACAGGACAGGGGCTATGAGCAGTTCTTC.

This rearrangement joins TRBV27 to TRBJ2-2, with 16 bases fitting TRBD2. The V and J ends lost 6 bases and 6 bases, in that order; junction bases with no gene match: 10. Germline-derived CDR1 and CDR2 are MNHEY and SMNVEV (reference sequence). The CDR3 sequence is 18 residues long. CDR3 protein: CASRPGLAGGPFAGELFF. CDR3 nucleotides: TGTGCCAGCAGGCCGGGACTAGCGGGAGGGCCCTTTGCCGGGGAGCTGTTTTTT.

CDR3 sequence (DNA): TGTGCCAGCAGTTTTAGACTAGCGGGAGGATACACCGGGGAGCTGTTTTTT. This encodes CASSFRLAGGYTGELFF. V gene TRBV7-2 combines with J gene TRBJ2-2, with 13 positions matching TRBD2. The CDR3 is 17 amino acids. CDR1 is SGHTA, CDR2 FQGNSA, per germline. The trim removed 6 bases at V and 3 bases at J, leaving 7 bases unmatched.

As concerns this clone: Within the sample, other DNA sequences also encode this same CDR3. This sequence joins TRBV27 and TRBJ2-7; D ambiguous. V was pared by 8 bases and J by 0 bases, with 5 bases between. CDR3 length: 11 residues. The germline gives CDR1 MNHEY, CDR2 SMNVEV (reference sequence). This chain's CDR3 is CASGISYEQYF. The CDR3 bases are TGTGCCAGCGGTATCTCCTACGAGCAGTACTTC.

V and J are TRBV6-5 and TRBJ1-1; no firm D call. V was clipped by 0 bases and J by 2 bases, with 13 bases between them. CDR1 and CDR2 from the germline V gene are MNHEY and SVGAGI. The CDR3 is 16 amino acids. The CDR3 sequence: CASSYSIETLNTEAFF. CDR3 DNA: TGTGCCAGCAGTTACTCGATCGAGACACTTAACACTGAAGCTTTCTTT.

This clone appeared a single time. CDR3 sequence (DNA): TGTGCCAGTAGTATCGAGGTTCAGCCCCAGCATTTT. This sequence encodes CASSIEVQPQHF. The chain recombines TRBV19 with TRBJ1-5; D is unresolved. V was shortened by 3 bases and J by 6 bases, with 6 bases between the two germline ends. Germline assignment: CDR1 LNHDA and CDR2 SQIVND (reference sequence). This CDR3 has 12 amino acids.

The CDR3 loop reads CASSLSGTDTGELFF. The CDR3 DNA reads as TGTGCCAGCAGCCTTAGCGGGACGGACACCGGGGAGCTGTTTTTT. The chain joins TRBV7-9 to TRBJ2-2; 8 nucleotides line up with TRBD2. V shed 5 bases and J 3 bases; nucleotides not matched to a gene: 5. Germline V CDR1 and CDR2: SEHNR, FQNEAQ (reference sequence). The CDR3 has 15 amino acids.

This sequence joins TRBV2 and TRBJ2-5, with 10 bases matching TRBD2. The germline CDR1 and CDR2 sequences are SNHLY and FYNNEI. J lost 3 bases, V lost 2 bases, and 9 bases had no gene match. The CDR3 has 17 amino acids. The CDR3 here is CASSEWASGSPEETQYF. In nucleotides, the CDR3 is TGTGCCAGCAGTGAATGGGCTAGCGGGAGTCCAGAAGAGACCCAGTACTTC.

The V call is TRBV11-3, the J call TRBJ1-1, with 10 bases that match TRBD1. The CDR3 extends over 15 amino acids. The V gene end was trimmed by 5 bases and the J gene end by 1 base; junction bases not matched to a gene: 4. Germline values: CDR1 SGHNT, CDR2 YENEEA. The CDR3 sequence: CASSPGQGGNTEAFF. CDR3 coding DNA: TGTGCCAGCAGCCCCGGACAGGGGGGGAACACTGAAGCTTTCTTT.

With respect to this clone: This CDR3 is also generated by other DNA sequences in the sample. The V gene is TRBV5-4, the J gene TRBJ1-1; 8 bases align to TRBD1. Germline V gives CDR1 SGHNT, CDR2 YYREEE (reference sequence). This CDR3 contains 15 residues. V lost 0 bases, J lost 3 bases, and 4 bases stayed unmatched. The CDR3 bases are TGTGCCAGCAGCTTGGTTACAGGGGGGGACACTGAAGCTTTCTTT. Amino acid sequence: CASSLVTGGDTEAFF.

This clone appeared once. This chain links TRBV5-8 with TRBJ2-3; 9 bases are a match to TRBD2. CDR1 is SGHTS and CDR2 is YDEGEE in the germline V gene. V lost 2 bases, J lost 0 bases, and 1 base stayed unmatched. This CDR3 has 15 residues. CDR3 in amino acids: CASSFGTSSTDTQYF. CDR3 in DNA: TGTGCCAGCAGCTTCGGGACTAGCAGCACAGATACGCAGTATTTT.

Only one count was recorded for this clone. The chain couples TRBV2 to TRBJ1-2; D ambiguous. The germline V gene has CDR1 SNHLY and CDR2 FYNNEI. V lost 3 bases to trimming and J lost 4 bases, with 21 bases between them. There are 17 residues in the CDR3. The CDR3 region is CASSEEGGWGLGYGYTF. As DNA, the CDR3 is TGTGCCAGCAGTGAGGAAGGTGGTTGGGGTCTAGGCTATGGCTACACCTTC.

This clone was recorded once. Additional DNA sequences in this sample encode the identical CDR3. V usage is TRBV5-1 and J usage is TRBJ2-7; no reliable D call. Germline V gene lookup returns CDR1 SGHRS and CDR2 YFSETQ. The CDR3 loop spans 13 amino acids. The germline V and J ends were trimmed by 1 base and 0 bases, with 5 bases remaining between them. The CDR3 nucleotides are TGCGCCAGCAGCTTGTGGGACTCCTACGAGCAGTACTTC. Its protein product is CASSLWDSYEQYF.

The chain uses TRBV29-1 and TRBJ1-1; D is undetermined. CDR3 length: 13 amino acids. The germline gives CDR1 SQVTM, CDR2 ANQGSEA. V was pared by 3 bases and J by 6 bases, with 14 bases between. As DNA, the CDR3 is TGCAGCGTTGACTCGGAGGTGGGATCTGAAGCTTTCTTT. It codes for CSVDSEVGSEAFF.

The V gene is TRBV7-9, the J gene TRBJ2-3, with D hard to call. CDR1 and CDR2 (germline): SEHNR, FQNEAQ (reference sequence). V dropped 5 bases and J dropped 1 base, with 13 bases sitting between them. The CDR3 has 15 residues. The CDR3 loop is CASSPHGAGTDTQYF. The CDR3 DNA sequence: TGTGCCAGCAGCCCGCACGGTGCGGGCACAGATACGCAGTATTTT.

The chain links TRBV28 to TRBJ2-1; the D gene is possibly TRBD2 (5 bases). CDR1 is MDHEN, CDR2 SYDVKM, per germline. V was shortened by 4 bases and J by 3 bases, with 16 bases between the two germline ends. This CDR3 is 16 amino acids long. The CDR3 DNA is TGTGCCAGCAGTTCTCCCTGGGAGCGGCGCTACAATGAGCAGTTCTTC. It encodes CASSSPWERRYNEQFF.

The chain is built from TRBV5-5 and TRBJ2-7; 9 positions agree with TRBD1. CDR3 length: 15 amino acids. CDR1 SGHKS and CDR2 YYEKEE come from the germline V gene (reference sequence). The ends lost 3 bases at V and 2 bases at J; junction bases unmatched: 6. This CDR3 reads CASSSADRGPYEQYF. Written as DNA, the CDR3 is TGTGCCAGCAGCTCCGCGGACAGGGGCCCCTACGAGCAGTACTTC.

The chain couples TRBV4-1 to TRBJ2-3; 9 bases line up with TRBD1. The V gene's germline CDR1 is MGHRA and CDR2 YSYEKL. The CDR3 runs 15 residues. Trimming cost V 4 bases and J 2 bases; bases outside gene matches: 4. The CDR3: CASSPRTGDTDTQYF. The CDR3 DNA is TGCGCCAGCAGCCCCCGGACAGGGGACACAGATACGCAGTATTTT.

V gene TRBV19 combines with J gene TRBJ1-5; D not certain. With 3 bases removed from V and 3 bases from J, the gap between germline ends came to 6 bases. Germline V CDR1 and CDR2: LNHDA, SQIVND (reference sequence). The CDR3 consists of 13 residues. CDR3 nucleotides: TGTGCCAGTAGTATCATCGTCAATCAGCCCCAGCATTTT. It yields the protein CASSIIVNQPQHF.